These 20 T cell receptor beta chains originate from one sample sequenced in a study of identical twins. TCRdb recomputed calls from the 5' RACE reads with MiXCR, one row per CDR3 protein. This sample yields under 900,000 distinct CDR3 sequences, of which roughly 20% are seen a single time; about an eighth belongs to the top ten. The same data also went into a second study, on T cells expressing NK-cell markers.

Sequencing was carried out using PBMCs. The receptors here all came from a woman between 18 and 30 years old in good health.

This clonotype has only a few counts. The V call is TRBV7-9, the J call TRBJ2-7; D is ambiguous. V was shortened by 2 bases and J by 2 bases, with 7 bases between the two germline ends. The germline CDR1 and CDR2 sequences are SEHNR and FQNEAQ (reference sequence). CDR3 length: 13 residues. The CDR3 reads CASSLSTAYEQYF. The CDR3 DNA sequence: TGTGCCAGCAGCTTATCAACAGCCTACGAGCAGTACTTC. Based on the CDR3 plus reference TRBV7-9 and TRBJ2-7, the full variable domain is DTGVSQNPRHKITKRGQNVTFRCDPISEHNRLYWYRQTLGQGPEFLTYFQNEAQLEKSRLLSDRFSAERPKGSFSTLEIQRTEQGDSAMYLCASSLSTAYEQYFGPGTRLTVT.

The chain links TRBV15 to TRBJ2-3; 7 nucleotides align to TRBD1. CDR1 is LNHNV, CDR2 YYDKDF, per germline (reference sequence). The CDR3 sequence is 18 residues long. Unmatched junction bases numbered 15, after V lost 5 bases and J lost 1 base. Here the CDR3 reads CATSQRGGRDLRTDTQYF. The DNA of the CDR3 is TGTGCCACCAGCCAGAGAGGGGGCCGAGACCTTCGCACAGATACGCAGTATTTT.

This clonotype was recorded a few times. The rearrangement links TRBV7-9 to TRBJ1-1, with 7 bases lining up with TRBD1. Germline assignment: CDR1 SEHNR and CDR2 FQNEAQ (reference sequence). This CDR3 region has 16 residues. V gave up 5 bases and J gave up 1 base; unmatched junction bases: 10. This CDR3 reads CASSANRGSKNTEAFF. The DNA of the CDR3 is TGTGCCAGCAGCGCGAACAGGGGAAGTAAGAACACTGAAGCTTTCTTT.

The J gene is TRBJ1-1, the V gene TRBV20-1; no reliable D call. With 3 bases removed from V and 10 bases from J, the gap between germline ends came to 12 bases. CDR3 length: 11 residues. Germline V CDR1 and CDR2: DFQATT, SNEGSKA (reference sequence). The CDR3 here is CSASWLVGAFF. In DNA form, the CDR3 reads TGCAGTGCTAGTTGGCTGGTGGGAGCTTTCTTT.

The rearrangement links TRBV6-2 or TRBV6-3 to TRBJ2-7, with 8 bases matching TRBD1. The CDR3 extends over 13 amino acids. Per germline, CDR1 MNHEY and CDR2 SVGEGT. Trimming at V came to 6 bases and at J to 4 bases, leaving 5 bases not matched to a gene. CDR3 in amino acids: CASRTGAVYEQYF. In nucleotides, the CDR3 is TGTGCCAGCAGGACAGGGGCGGTGTACGAGCAGTACTTC.

There are a few counts of this clonotype. V usage is TRBV29-1 and J usage is TRBJ2-3; 9 positions agree with TRBD1. V was clipped by 5 bases and J by 5 bases; unmatched bases: 5. There are 13 residues in the CDR3. CDR1 is SQVTM, CDR2 ANQGSEA, per germline. CDR3 DNA: TGCAGCGTTCCGACAGGGGGGGGAGATACGCAGTATTTT. Amino acid sequence: CSVPTGGGDTQYF.

The chain joins TRBV24-1 to TRBJ2-3; D may match TRBD1 or TRBD2 (5 bases each). V was pared by 3 bases and J by 5 bases, with 11 bases between. From germline, CDR1 is KGHDR and CDR2 SFDVKD. This CDR3 region has 14 residues. The CDR3 DNA follows: TGTGCCACCAGTGATGGGGGTATGCTAGATACGCAGTATTTT. Protein product: CATSDGGMLDTQYF.

The sample holds a few counts of this clonotype. The chain joins TRBV20-1 to TRBJ1-5, with 8 bases lining up with TRBD1. The V gene's germline CDR1 is DFQATT and CDR2 SNEGSKA (reference sequence). V gave up 5 bases and J gave up 7 bases; unmatched junction bases: 7. This CDR3 comprises 13 residues. CDR3 DNA: TGCAGTGCTCAACAGGGGGGAGGGCAGCCCCAGCATTTT. It encodes CSAQQGGGQPQHF.

This clonotype occurred many times. This chain links TRBV27 with TRBJ1-1; 7 positions agree with TRBD1. Germline values: CDR1 MNHEY, CDR2 SMNVEV (reference sequence). This CDR3 has 15 amino acids. V shed 2 bases and J 0 bases; nucleotides not matched to a gene: 3. The CDR3 DNA sequence: TGTGCCAGCAGTTTAAGGACAGGATTGAACACTGAAGCTTTCTTT. This gives the protein CASSLRTGLNTEAFF.

The V call is TRBV20-1, the J call TRBJ2-7, with D perhaps given as TRBD1 or TRBD2 (5 bases each). The V and J ends lost 6 bases and 6 bases respectively, with 18 bases between them. CDR1 and CDR2 from the germline V gene are DFQATT and SNEGSKA (reference sequence). This CDR3 has 13 residues. The CDR3 loop reads CSAIRGASFEQYF. In DNA form, the CDR3 reads TGCAGTGCCATCCGAGGGGCATCTTTCGAGCAGTACTTC.

The rearrangement uses TRBV4-1 and TRBJ2-4; 8 nucleotides match TRBD1. V gave up 2 bases and J gave up 2 bases; unmatched junction bases: 5. CDR1 is MGHRA, CDR2 YSYEKL, per germline. This CDR3 is built from 16 residues. CDR3 residues: CASSQPDRGSKNIQYF. CDR3 nucleotide sequence: TGCGCCAGCAGCCAACCCGACAGGGGTTCCAAAAACATTCAGTACTTC.

This clonotype has a handful of counts. The gene calls are TRBV6-1 and TRBJ2-3; unclear D gene. The CDR3 spans 14 residues. The germline V and J ends were trimmed by 6 bases and 3 bases, with 13 bases remaining between them. Germline V gene data show CDR1 as MNHNS and CDR2 as SASEGT. This chain's CDR3 is CASSGRYGTDTQYF. In nucleotides, the CDR3 is TGTGCCAGCAGCGGGCGTTATGGGACAGATACGCAGTATTTT.

This clonotype was seen only a few times. This chain uses TRBV11-1 with TRBJ2-1, with 11 positions matching TRBD2. Germline assignment: CDR1 SGHAT and CDR2 FQDESV (reference sequence). V shed 5 bases, J shed 6 bases, and the junction held 18 bases outside the gene matches. The CDR3 runs 19 residues. CDR3 in amino acids: CASSTLGGASGRFLNEQFF. The CDR3 DNA sequence: TGTGCCAGCAGCACACTGGGGGGAGCTAGCGGGAGGTTCCTCAATGAGCAGTTCTTC.

The sample holds many counts of this clonotype. This sequence joins TRBV7-2 and TRBJ2-1; possible D gene TRBD1, 6 bases. V was pared by 1 base and J by 2 bases, with 9 bases between. Germline-derived CDR1 and CDR2 are SGHTA and FQGNSA. CDR3 size: 15 residues. As DNA, the CDR3 is TGTGCCAGCAGCTTAGACAGGGCGACCTACAATGAGCAGTTCTTC. Translating gives CASSLDRATYNEQFF.

The V call is TRBV12-3 or TRBV12-4, the J call TRBJ2-1; 10 nucleotides align to TRBD2. With V trimmed by 2 bases and J by 4 bases, 5 bases remained unmatched. The CDR3 is made up of 16 amino acids. CDR3 in amino acids: CASSLIAGGNYNEQFF. The CDR3 region has the DNA TGTGCCAGCAGTTTAATAGCGGGAGGTAATTACAATGAGCAGTTCTTC.

This clonotype has a count of ten or more. The chain carries TRBV10-3 and TRBJ2-1; 12 bases line up with TRBD1. V shed 9 bases, J shed 7 bases, and the junction held 13 bases outside the gene matches. There are 16 residues in the CDR3. The germline gives CDR1 ENHRY, CDR2 SYGVKD. The DNA of the CDR3 is TGTGCCATTCGGGGACAGGGGGCCGTGGGGAGGAATGAGCAGTTCTTC. It yields the protein CAIRGQGAVGRNEQFF.

The J gene is TRBJ2-5, the V gene TRBV4-1; D call uncertain. CDR3 length: 14 residues. The germline V and J ends were trimmed by 0 bases and 1 base, with 6 bases remaining between them. Germline V CDR1 and CDR2: MGHRA, YSYEKL. The chain's CDR3 is CASSQELAQETQYF. In DNA form, the CDR3 reads TGCGCCAGCAGCCAAGAGTTAGCCCAAGAGACCCAGTACTTC.

The chain has TRBV29-1 and TRBJ1-2; maybe TRBD1 (5 bases). The CDR3 is made up of 16 amino acids. CDR1 is SQVTM, CDR2 ANQGSEA, per germline. V shed 3 bases and J shed 1 base, with 18 bases lying between them. The CDR3: CSVEFATGRLNYGYTF. CDR3 DNA: TGCAGCGTTGAGTTTGCCACGGGACGGCTTAACTATGGCTACACCTTC. The entire variable domain, with the rest obtained from reference TRBV29-1 and TRBJ1-2, is as follows: SAVISQKPSRDICQRGTSLTIQCQVDSQVTMMFWYRQQPGQSLTLIATANQGSEATYESGFVIDKFPISRPNLTFSTLTVSNMSPEDSSIYLCSVEFATGRLNYGYTFGSGTRLTVV.

The sample holds a few counts of this clonotype. V gene TRBV18 combines with J gene TRBJ2-1; D may be TRBD1 (5 bases). Deletions cut 1 base from V and 5 bases from J, with 15 bases between. This CDR3 region has 16 residues. Germline loops: CDR1 KGHSH, CDR2 LQKENI. CDR3 protein: CASSPQGRGPDNEQFF. DNA for the CDR3: TGTGCCAGCTCACCACAGGGGCGTGGGCCAGACAATGAGCAGTTCTTC.

The count of this clonotype is one. V gene TRBV27 combines with J gene TRBJ1-2; D gene unclear. Germline lookup yields CDR1 MNHEY and CDR2 SMNVEV (reference sequence). Trimming removed 3 bases at V and 4 bases at J, with 12 bases between. The CDR3 is made up of 14 amino acids. CDR3 in amino acids: CASSLYRSAYGYTF. CDR3 nucleotides: TGTGCCAGCAGTTTGTATAGGTCAGCCTATGGCTACACCTTC.